The 22 T cell receptor delta chains presented below share a single source sample, sequenced in a study of γδ T cells in repeated Plasmodium falciparum infection. Flow sorting of PBMC yielded separate Vgamma9/Vdelta2+ and Vdelta2-negative gammadelta T cell populations for bulk repertoire analysis. TCRdb re-called the multiplex PCR reads via CATT. The data contain about 48,000 delta-chain clones, roughly 1.6% of them seen just once; the ten biggest clones take up 8.5% to 10%. The specimen sequenced was gamma-delta T cells from blood. The origin of the receptors is a pool of human donors (malaria-infected and uninfected, not separated).

This clone came up a few times. TCRdb assigns this DNA the protein of a much larger clone, which departs from its translation at residue 22; this likely reflects a read error, and the protein shown comes from translating the DNA. The chain combines TRDV1 with TRDJ1; TRDD3 matches 11 bases. Germline values: CDR1 TSWWSYY, CDR2 QGS. This CDR3 comprises 25 residues. The CDR3: CALGEVPKRSPRIMGDTRPSDELIF. CDR3 in DNA: TGTGCTCTTGGGGAAGTGCCTAAACGGAGTCCCCGGATCATGGGGGATACGCGTCCATCCGATGAACTCATCTTT.

This clone has ten or more counts. The protein in TCRdb stems from a much larger clone and differs at residue 8 from this DNA's translation, likely a read error; here the protein is translated from the DNA. This chain joins TRDV2 and TRDJ1, with D perhaps TRDD3 (6 bases). The J gene is not listed in TCRdb, so it was assigned here from a DNA match to germline. Germline CDR1 GEAIGNYY, CDR2 EKD. This CDR3 spans 15 amino acids. The germline V and J ends were trimmed by 3 bases and 0 bases, with 13 bases remaining between them. The CDR3 nucleotides read TGTGCCTGTGACGGCGTGGGGATGTACACCGATAAACTCATCTTT. Protein product: CACDGVGMYTDKLIF.

For this clone: TCRdb lists the protein of a much larger clone for this DNA, which differs at residue 17, so this is likely a read error; the protein given here is translated from the DNA itself. This chain links TRDV2 with TRDJ1; D is possibly TRDD3 (7 bases). The J gene was missing in TCRdb and was found by matching the end of the DNA to germline. Germline CDR1 and CDR2: GEAIGNYY and EKD. The CDR3 length is 20 residues. CDR3 sequence: CACDEAFPRGGTGDTDELIF. The CDR3 nucleotides read TGTGCCTGTGACGAAGCCTTCCCTCGCGGGGGTACTGGGGACACCGATGAACTCATCTTT.

This clone appeared many times. For this DNA, TCRdb reports the protein of a much larger clone, which diverges at residue 9, most likely from a read error; the protein presented here is translated directly from the DNA. The J gene is TRDJ1, the V gene TRDV1; unclear D gene. CDR3 length equals 13 residues. Trimming took 0 bases from V and 8 from J, leaving 10 bases between them. Germline V CDR1 and CDR2: TSWWSYY, QGS. CDR3 protein: CALGELLSRKLIF. The CDR3 DNA follows: TGTGCTCTTGGGGAACTCTTGTCTCGAAAACTCATCTTT.

The chain is built from TRDV1 and TRDJ1, with D perhaps TRDD2 (5 bases). Because TCRdb records no J gene, it was assigned here through a match of the DNA to germline. CDR1 and CDR2 from the germline V gene are TSWWSYY and QGS. Trimming took 4 bases from V and 5 from J, leaving 41 bases between them. This CDR3 has 23 amino acids. This CDR3 reads CALGAHHLPFVSRRLLLSDKLIF. CDR3 DNA sequence: TGTGCTCTTGGGGCCCACCACCTCCCCTTCGTGTCGCGGAGGTTGCTCCTTTCGGATAAACTCATCTTT.

As for this clone: The protein TCRdb gives is from a much larger clone and does not agree with this DNA's translation at residue 13, likely a read error; the protein shown here comes from the DNA. The chain carries TRDV1 and TRDJ1; 10 nucleotides agree with TRDD3. Here the J gene was assigned by germline matching of the DNA, as TCRdb has none. Germline V gene lookup returns CDR1 TSWWSYY and CDR2 QGS. V was pared by 6 bases and J by 9 bases, with 22 bases of the junction left unmatched. The CDR3 has 18 amino acids. The CDR3 loop reads CALGSILPLWGIAKQLIF. The CDR3 coding sequence is TGTGCTCTTGGTTCTATCTTACCTCTCTGGGGGATAGCGAAGCAACTCATCTTT.

This clone was recorded many times. The chain couples TRDV1 to TRDJ1, with 9 bases that match TRDD3. The J segment lost 0 bases and the V segment lost 3 bases, leaving 23 bases of the junction unmatched. From germline, CDR1 is TSWWSYY and CDR2 QGS. The CDR3 is 22 residues long. As DNA, the CDR3 is TGTGCTCTTGGGGACCCCTACGTTCTCACTGGGGGACCGAGCATGTACACCGATAAACTCATCTTT. The encoded protein is CALGDPYVLTGGPSMYTDKLIF.

With regard to this clone: The protein held in TCRdb is that of a much larger clone and does not match this DNA's translation at residue 12, likely because of a read error; the protein shown is translated from the DNA. This sequence joins TRDV2 and TRDJ1; 11 bases align to TRDD3. No J gene was available from TCRdb, and it was assigned here by a germline match of the DNA. Germline V gene data show CDR1 as GEAIGNYY and CDR2 as EKD. The ends lost 1 base at V and 7 bases at J; junction bases unmatched: 10. The CDR3 has 16 residues. CDR3 coding DNA: TGTGCCTGTGACACACTTGCTGGGGGATACAGCGGTAAACTCATCTTT. Its protein product is CACDTLAGGYSGKLIF.

Regarding this clone: This DNA's translation differs at residue 3 from TCRdb's protein, which comes from a much larger clone; a read error is likely, and the protein shown is translated from the DNA. The gene calls are TRDV1 and TRDJ1; 13 bases fit TRDD3. The J gene, absent from TCRdb, was called here by matching the DNA to germline. The CDR3 is made up of 25 amino acids. Germline V gene sequence: CDR1 TSWWSYY, CDR2 QGS. The CDR3 DNA follows: TGTGCTATTGGGGAACAGAGCTTCCTACTAGAGTACTGGGGGATACGCAGGGGGGGTACCGATAAACTCATCTTT. This codes for CAIGEQSFLLEYWGIRRGGTDKLIF.

Many counts were recorded for this clone. The amino acid sequence in TCRdb belongs to a much larger clone and departs from this DNA's translation at residue 11, likely a sequencing read error; the sequence shown is translated from the DNA. This chain joins TRDV1 and TRDJ1; weak D call: TRDD3 (6 bases). CDR1 and CDR2 (germline): TSWWSYY, QGS. The CDR3 is 20 residues long. V gave up 2 bases and J gave up 0 bases, with 25 bases separating them. In DNA form, the CDR3 reads TGTGCTCTTGGGGAATCAGAGATGCGTACTTGGGGATGGTACACCGATAAACTCATCTTT. This sequence encodes CALGESEMRTWGWYTDKLIF.

This clone was detected a few times. Since a far larger clone is one base different, this is likely a read error. The identical CDR3 is also encoded by other nucleotide sequences in the sample. The J gene is uncalled and the V gene is TRDV2; the table's D gene call, TRDD3, was not cross checked with the DNA. The CDR3 is made up of 17 amino acids. Per the germline V gene, CDR1 is GEAIGNYY and CDR2 is EKD. The CDR3 DNA is TGTGCCTGTGACACCGCCGGGAGGCCAAAGTACACCGATAAGCTCATCTTT. This gives the protein CACDTAGRPKYTDKLIF.

Details on this clone: TCRdb pairs this DNA with a much larger clone's protein that differs at residue 11, likely a read error; the protein shown was translated from the DNA. This chain links TRDV1 with TRDJ1; TRDD3 matches 11 bases. TCRdb lists no J gene, so it was determined here by aligning the DNA to germline. Germline assignment: CDR1 TSWWSYY and CDR2 QGS. The CDR3 runs 24 residues. Losses at the gene ends were 0 bases for V and 0 bases for J; bases not matched to a gene: 24. The DNA of the CDR3 is TGTGCTCTTGGGGAACTCAGATCCTACCTCCCTCGTACTGGGGGATATATCCACACCGATAAACTCATCTTT. Protein: CALGELRSYLPRTGGYIHTDKLIF.

A remark on this clone: This DNA translates differently at residue 14 from the TCRdb protein, which is that of a much larger clone; a read error is likely, and the protein shown is the DNA's own translation. The chain links TRDV1 to TRDJ1; D possibly matches TRDD2 or TRDD3 (8 bases each). Since TCRdb gives no J gene, matching the DNA to germline was used here to assign it. The CDR3 is made up of 26 amino acids. Germline assignment: CDR1 TSWWSYY and CDR2 QGS. V shed 0 bases and J shed 0 bases, with 41 bases lying between them. The CDR3 DNA reads as TGTGCTCTTGGGGAACTAGATTGGTTGGGGAACTTCCTACATACTGGGGGGACTCGGTACACCGATAAACTCATCTTT. It yields the protein CALGELDWLGNFLHTGGTRYTDKLIF.

This clone showed up many times. Mismatch with germline at one junction end may stem from a read error. Different DNA sequences within this sample yield the same CDR3. CDR3 residues: CALGELMGGPYWGMSYTDKLIF. The CDR3 nucleotides are TGTGCTCTTGGGGAACTCATGGGTGGACCGTACTGGGGGATGTCGTACACCGATAAACTAATCTTT. The chain recombines TRDV1 with TRDJ1, with TRDD3 identical over 10 bases. The length of the CDR3 is 22 residues. Per germline, CDR1 TSWWSYY and CDR2 QGS.

Remarks on this clone: A far bigger clonotype differs at one base, so this is likely a read error. The same CDR3 arises from other DNA sequences in this sample as well. The rearrangement links TRDV3 to TRDJ1, with 7 bases that match TRDD3. CDR1 and CDR2 (germline): TVYSNPD, GDNSRS (reference sequence). This CDR3 has 17 amino acids. V dropped 3 bases and J dropped 1; count of bases not matched to a gene: 17. CDR3 in amino acids: CALNGGTRYLFTDKLIF. As DNA, the CDR3 is TGTGCCTTAAATGGGGGAACACGATACTTATTCACCGATAAACTCATCTTT.

For this clone: It may be a read error: a sequence one base away is much more abundant. V gene TRDV1 combines with J gene TRDJ1; D is possibly TRDD2 or TRDD3 (5 bases each). The J gene, missing from TCRdb, was assigned here through DNA to germline matching. The length of the CDR3 is 21 residues. Looked up from germline, CDR1 is TSWWSYY and CDR2 is QGS. CDR3 nucleotides: TGCGCTCTTGGGGAATCGCTCCCAGGGCCTTCGACGAACTTTAACACCGATAAACTCATCTTT. Its translation: CALGESLPGPSTNFNTDKLIF.

A note on this clone: For this DNA, TCRdb reports the protein of a much larger clone, which diverges at residue 6, most likely from a read error; the protein presented here is translated directly from the DNA. This chain uses TRDV1 with TRDJ1; 8 bases are a match to TRDD3. Germline CDR1 reads TSWWSYY; CDR2 reads QGS. Trimming cost V 5 bases and J 0 bases; bases outside gene matches: 17. The CDR3 spans 19 residues. The CDR3 spells CALGLLLHYWGINTDKLIF. The DNA of the CDR3 is TGTGCTCTTGGGTTACTACTTCACTATTGGGGGATCAACACCGATAAACTCATCTTT.

This clone was detected only a few times. TCRdb attributes to this sequence the protein of a much larger clone, which differs from the DNA translation at residue 17; a read error is likely, and the protein displayed is translated from the DNA. The V gene corresponds to TRDV1; no J gene was called; the D call in the table, TRDD3, was not verified against the DNA. Germline V gives CDR1 TSWWSYY, CDR2 QGS. This CDR3 region has 19 residues. Here the CDR3 DNA reads TGTGCTCTTGGGGAACTAAGCTTAGTGGGGGGTCAGTACACCGATAAACCCATCTTT. Amino acid sequence: CALGELSLVGGQYTDKPIF.

This clone has just a few counts. This may stem from a read error, because a much larger clone lies one nucleotide away. In the same sample, other DNA sequences code for this CDR3. The chain uses TRDV1 and TRDJ1; D is uncertain. The germline V gene has CDR1 TSWWSYY and CDR2 QGS. The CDR3 consists of 21 residues. The CDR3, as DNA: TGTGCTCTTGGGTCTACTTCGCGCGAAGACGCGCCTCCAACGAACACCGATAAACTAATCTTT. Translation gives CALGSTSREDAPPTNTDKLIF.

This clone was seen many times. The mismatch at residue 7 between this DNA's translation and the TCRdb protein of a much larger clone likely reflects a read error; the protein shown is translated from the DNA. The chain couples TRDV2 to TRDJ1; TRDD3 is a possible D gene (6 bases). The V end was cut by 0 bases, the J end by 7 bases, with 23 bases between. CDR1 GEAIGNYY and CDR2 EKD come from the germline V gene. The CDR3 totals 17 residues. The CDR3: CACDTRADTGCECKLIF. The CDR3 DNA follows: TGTGCCTGTGACACCCGTGCTGATACTGGGTGCGAGTGTAAACTCATCTTT.

This clone has a handful of counts. TCRdb's protein for this DNA is that of a much larger clone and differs from the translation at residue 19, likely a read error; the protein shown is the DNA translation. This chain joins TRDV1 and TRDJ3, with TRDD2 identical over 7 bases. TCRdb lists no J gene, so it was determined here by aligning the DNA to germline. The CDR3 has 24 residues. From germline, CDR1 is TSWWSYY and CDR2 QGS. This CDR3 reads CALGIHGFLYQHRVDSWDARQMFF. CDR3 nucleotide sequence: TGTGCTCTTGGGATACACGGCTTCCTATACCAGCACCGGGTCGACTCCTGGGACGCCCGACAGATGTTTTTC.

In its sample, this clone was seen a few times. This DNA's translation differs at residue 15 from TCRdb's protein, which comes from a much larger clone; a read error is likely, and the protein shown is translated from the DNA. The chain carries TRDV1 and TRDJ1, with 7 bases fitting TRDD3. TCRdb offers no J gene call, so here the DNA was matched to germline to obtain one. This CDR3 has 21 amino acids. With V trimmed by 0 bases and J by 1 base, 20 bases remained unmatched. CDR1 is TSWWSYY, CDR2 QGS, per germline. This CDR3 is CALGELPNFWGSHYRTDKLIF. Here the CDR3 DNA reads TGTGCTCTTGGGGAACTACCTAATTTCTGGGGGTCCCATTATCGCACCGATAAACTCATCTTT.